Listed below are T cell receptor beta chains from one sample, sequenced in a study of blood T cell repertoires in COVID-19. Method: immunoSEQ multiplex PCR; TCRdb's copy keeps in-frame clones and lacks some. The profile shows about 220,000 clones, 86% of them singletons. The sequencing input was peripheral blood. All receptors come from a man aged 25-45 years who had recovered from COVID-19. Both conserved end residues are part of each CDR3. Each record gives: D gene, clone size, V gene, J gene, CDR3 length, CDR3 protein, CDR3 DNA. D genes are given only for firm matches. Some rows mark clone size as missing; the rest say once, few, many or name a class of expanded clone.

NA	NA	TRBV3-1/TRBV3-2	TRBJ2-7	12	CASSQRGSEQYF	TGTGCCAGCAGCCAAAGAGGGAGCGAGCAGTACTTC
TRBD2	NA	TRBV4-1	TRBJ2-7	14	CASSRVGLANEQYF	TGCGCCAGCAGCCGTGTGGGACTAGCGAACGAGCAGTACTTC
NA	NA	TRBV21-1	TRBJ1-5	16	CASSMQGGFSNQPQHF	TGTGCCAGCAGCATGCAGGGGGGATTTAGCAATCAGCCCCAGCATTTT
NA	NA	TRBV7-6	TRBJ2-5	20	CASSLVTGTMRPHNRETQYF	TGTGCCAGCAGCTTAGTTACAGGGACCATGCGACCCCACAATAGAGAGACCCAGTACTTC
NA	NA	TRBV9	TRBJ2-7	15	CASSARDAFRYEQYF	TGTGCCAGCAGCGCCCGGGATGCGTTTAGGTACGAGCAGTACTTC
NA	NA	TRBV30	TRBJ1-2	13	CAWSGAFNYGYTF	TGTGCCTGGAGTGGGGCTTTTAACTATGGCTACACCTTC
NA	NA	TRBV18	TRBJ1-1	14	CASSVGLQNTEAFF	TGTGCCAGCTCAGTGGGACTACAGAACACTGAAGCTTTCTTT
TRBD1	once	TRBV5-1	TRBJ1-3	17	CASSLLRQGSSGNTIYF	TGCGCCAGCAGCTTACTCCGACAGGGATCTAGTGGAAACACCATATATTTT
NA	NA	TRBV3-1/TRBV3-2	TRBJ2-2	15	CASSPRTIQSGELFF	TGTGCCAGCAGCCCCCGGACTATTCAATCCGGGGAGCTGTTTTTT
NA	NA	TRBV6-4	TRBJ2-3	13	CASSDLRVGTQYF	TGTGCCAGCAGTGACTTACGAGTCGGGACGCAGTATTTT
NA	once	TRBV2	TRBJ2-1	14	CASRKTVTLNEQFF	TGTGCCAGCAGAAAGACAGTGACCTTGAATGAGCAGTTCTTC
TRBD1	NA	TRBV14	TRBJ1-1	14	CASSSGGQGTEAFF	TGTGCCAGCAGCTCAGGGGGCCAGGGCACTGAAGCTTTCTTT
TRBD2	NA	TRBV13	TRBJ2-5	16	CASSPEGLAGAETQYF	TGTGCCAGCAGCCCCGAGGGACTAGCGGGGGCAGAGACCCAGTACTTC
TRBD1	NA	TRBV7-9	TRBJ1-1	14	CASSQDREDTEAFF	TGTGCCAGCAGCCAAGACAGGGAGGACACTGAAGCTTTCTTT
NA	NA	TRBV9	TRBJ1-1	16	CASSVGNGGLDTEAFF	TGTGCCAGCAGCGTAGGGAATGGGGGACTAGACACTGAAGCTTTCTTT
TRBD1	NA	TRBV5-1	TRBJ1-2	15	CASSLVGQGAFGYTF	TGCGCCAGCAGCTTGGTTGGACAGGGGGCGTTTGGCTACACCTTC
TRBD1	NA	TRBV7-9	TRBJ1-5	18	CASSQTPTGIGGNQPQHF	TGTGCCAGCAGCCAGACCCCGACAGGGATCGGTGGCAATCAGCCCCAGCATTTT
NA	NA	TRBV9	TRBJ1-2	16	CASSPQLRTTNYGYTF	TGTGCCAGCAGCCCCCAGCTGAGGACAACTAACTATGGCTACACCTTC
NA	NA	TRBV5-1	TRBJ2-2	16	CASSAGRTPNTGELFF	TGCGCCAGCAGCGCGGGGAGAACACCGAACACCGGGGAGCTGTTTTTT
TRBD1	NA	TRBV5-4	TRBJ1-1	15	CASSLVEHRGRGAFF	TGTGCCAGCAGCTTGGTAGAGCACAGGGGGCGAGGAGCTTTCTTT
NA	NA	TRBV9	TRBJ2-3	14	CASSVVIGTDTQYF	TGTGCCAGCAGCGTAGTCATTGGCACAGATACGCAGTATTTT
NA	NA	TRBV5-4	TRBJ2-5	15	CASSERQGKQETQYF	TGTGCCAGCAGCGAGCGGCAGGGGAAGCAAGAGACCCAGTACTTC
NA	NA	TRBV5-1	TRBJ1-5	15	CASSLIPGGNQPQHF	TGCGCCAGCAGCTTAATACCGGGGGGCAATCAGCCCCAGCATTTT
TRBD1	NA	TRBV7-9	TRBJ2-7	13	CASRTGVSYEQYF	TGTGCCAGCCGGACAGGGGTCTCCTACGAGCAGTACTTC
TRBD2	NA	TRBV10-3	TRBJ2-3	16	CAISGRASGSTDTQYF	TGTGCCATCAGTGGAAGGGCTAGCGGGAGCACAGATACGCAGTATTTT